These 27 T cell receptor beta chains were all obtained from the same sample, sequenced in a study of blood T cells in healthy people across ages (dated by TCRdb to about 2015). The receptor library was made with 5' RACE. TCRdb records Illumina HiSeq 2500 as the sequencer. A second PCR of roughly 6 to 11 cycles was run with a J-beta primer mix and a sample-barcoded 5' primer. TCRdb reprocessed the public reads (quality trimming at Q25 with fastp, clone calling with MiXCR) and kept in-frame beta chains. Under each unique CDR3 protein, matching rows form one entry showing the most common genes and DNA. This sample gives about 780,000 distinct CDR3 sequences in total; 35% to 60% of them show up just once. The ten most abundant clones make up less than 20% of the sample. The sample was blood. The receptors were sampled from a man at least 80 years old in good health.

A note on this clonotype: At one of its ends the junction is not consistent with the germline gene, which may arise from a read error. The J gene is TRBJ2-2, the V gene TRBV27; 9 bases map to TRBD2. The CDR3 is 14 residues long. The V gene's germline CDR1 is MNHEY and CDR2 SMNVEV (reference sequence). The CDR3 reads CASNLAGEAGELFF. As DNA, the CDR3 is TGTGCCAGCAATTTAGCGGGAGAGGCCGGGGAGCTGTTTTTT.

The J gene is TRBJ2-1, the V gene TRBV7-2; a weak D match, TRBD2 (5 bases). The V gene's germline CDR1 is SGHTA and CDR2 FQGNSA. The V gene lost 1 base and the J gene lost 5 bases, with 15 bases spanning the gap. This CDR3 comprises 16 residues. CDR3 loop: CASSLVWLAANNEQFF. In DNA form, the CDR3 reads TGTGCCAGCAGCTTAGTGTGGCTAGCCGCCAACAATGAGCAGTTCTTC.

This chain joins TRBV5-1 and TRBJ2-1; TRBD2 is a possible D gene (5 bases). V lost 1 base and J lost 8, with 10 bases in between. The CDR3 contains 13 residues. CDR1 and CDR2 from the germline V gene are SGHRS and YFSETQ. The CDR3 DNA reads as TGCGCCAGCAGCTTGCCCGGGATCGATGAGCAGTTCTTC. This codes for CASSLPGIDEQFF.

V usage is TRBV20-1 and J usage is TRBJ1-2, with 11 nucleotides matching TRBD1. The length of the CDR3 is 14 residues. The ends lost 4 bases at V and 7 bases at J; junction bases unmatched: 8. In germline, CDR1 is DFQATT, CDR2 SNEGSKA (reference sequence). The chain's CDR3 is CSATGTGGISGYTF. The CDR3 region has the DNA TGCAGTGCTACCGGGACAGGGGGAATCAGTGGCTACACCTTC.

The gene calls are TRBV5-1 and TRBJ2-5; TRBD1 agrees at 7 bases. This CDR3 is built from 16 residues. Germline CDR1 SGHRS, CDR2 YFSETQ. The trim removed 1 base at V and 1 base at J, leaving 7 bases unmatched. The CDR3, as DNA: TGCGCCAGCAGCTTGTCGGGACAGCCACCCCAAGAGACCCAGTACTTC. It codes for CASSLSGQPPQETQYF. The whole variable domain, remainder taken from reference TRBV5-1 and TRBJ2-5, is KAGVTQTPRYLIKTRGQQVTLSCSPISGHRSVSWYQQTPGQGLQFLFEYFSETQRNKGNFPGRFSGRQFSNSRSEMNVSTLELGDSALYLCASSLSGQPPQETQYFGPGTRLLVL.

This chain uses TRBV10-3 with TRBJ2-5; no firm D call. V gave up 2 bases and J gave up 3 bases, with 10 bases separating them. Germline V gene data show CDR1 as ENHRY and CDR2 as SYGVKD. The CDR3 extends over 14 amino acids. The CDR3 spells CAISETGGEETQYF. CDR3 nucleotide sequence: TGTGCCATCAGTGAGACGGGTGGGGAAGAGACCCAGTACTTC.

This clonotype is a singleton in its sample. The CDR3 coding sequence is TGTGCCAGCAGGGGGACAGGGTTTAGTTACGAGCAGTACTTC. This sequence encodes CASRGTGFSYEQYF. This chain uses TRBV25-1 with TRBJ2-7; TRBD1 agrees at 9 bases. This CDR3 has 14 amino acids. The J segment lost 4 bases and the V segment lost 6 bases, leaving 7 bases of the junction unmatched. The germline V gene encodes CDR1 MGHDK and CDR2 SYGVNS.

This clonotype came up many times. The rearrangement links TRBV7-2 to TRBJ1-6; D is uncertain. Germline V gene sequence: CDR1 SGHTA, CDR2 FQGNSA. V was clipped by 7 bases and J by 6 bases, with 13 bases between them. The CDR3 loop spans 14 amino acids. The CDR3 nucleotides read TGTGCCAGCAACCCCGGGAGACCTAATTCACCCCTCCACTTT. This encodes CASNPGRPNSPLHF.

The genes are TRBV30 and TRBJ2-1; the match to TRBD1 covers 10 bases. V lost 4 bases, J lost 9 bases, and 6 bases stayed unmatched. Germline-derived CDR1 and CDR2 are GTSNPN and SVGIG (reference sequence). The CDR3 spans 13 residues. In DNA, the CDR3 is TGTGCCTGGAAAGTAGGACAGGGGGGTGAGCAGTTCTTC. It translates to CAWKVGQGGEQFF.

This sequence joins TRBV7-8 and TRBJ2-1; TRBD2 matches 11 bases. Germline values: CDR1 SGHVS, CDR2 FQNEAQ. V shed 5 bases and J 8 bases; nucleotides not matched to a gene: 11. The CDR3 length is 16 residues. In DNA form, the CDR3 reads TGTGCCAGCAGCCTGTCGGTACTAGCGGGAGTGGATGAGCAGTTCTTC. It yields the protein CASSLSVLAGVDEQFF.

This clonotype was picked up many times. This chain joins TRBV30 and TRBJ2-6; the D is unclear. The CDR3 is made up of 12 amino acids. Trimming pared 5 bases from V and 4 bases from J, leaving 6 bases between. Germline loops: CDR1 GTSNPN, CDR2 SVGIG (reference sequence). The CDR3 region is CAWDQGANVLTF. CDR3 sequence (DNA): TGTGCCTGGGATCAAGGGGCCAACGTCCTGACTTTC.

This chain connects TRBV18 to TRBJ2-1; 14 bases match TRBD2. CDR3 length: 20 amino acids. V shed 4 bases and J 5 bases; nucleotides not matched to a gene: 16. Germline CDR1 KGHSH, CDR2 LQKENI. DNA of the CDR3: TGTGCCAGCTCACTGACCGCCGGGACTAGCGGGAGAAAGTTGAACAATGAGCAGTTCTTC. Residues: CASSLTAGTSGRKLNNEQFF.

This clonotype was found once. The junction departs from the called germline gene at one end, perhaps through a read error. V is TRBV29-1 and J is TRBJ2-7; D is possibly TRBD1 or TRBD2 (5 bases each). Germline V gives CDR1 SQVTM, CDR2 ANQGSEA. The CDR3 contains 13 residues. The CDR3, as DNA: TGCTGCGTGGGGGTCAGTAGCTCCTACGAGCAGTACTTC. Its translation is CCVGVSSSYEQYF.

Many counts were recorded for this clonotype. The rearrangement joins TRBV9 to TRBJ2-1, with TRBD2 matching 14 bases. J was trimmed by 9 bases and V by 4 bases; bases with no gene match: 6. The CDR3 is 15 amino acids. Germline loops: CDR1 SGDLS, CDR2 YYNGEE. The CDR3 spells CASSHGLAGGTEQFF. The CDR3 nucleotides are TGTGCCAGCAGCCACGGACTAGCGGGAGGCACTGAGCAGTTCTTC.

This clonotype was detected a few times. The chain joins TRBV12-3 or TRBV12-4 to TRBJ1-2; D is unclear. The germline V and J ends were trimmed by 6 bases and 4 bases, with 15 bases remaining between them. The CDR3 has 14 amino acids. The CDR3 here is CASSPAPNLYGYTF. The DNA of the CDR3 is TGTGCCAGCAGCCCCGCACCCAACCTCTATGGCTACACCTTC.

This clonotype was counted a few times. The chain joins TRBV10-3 to TRBJ2-1; D gene unclear. The length of the CDR3 is 16 residues. V lost 2 bases and J lost 0, with 11 bases in between. Germline V gene lookup returns CDR1 ENHRY and CDR2 SYGVKD. The CDR3 DNA is TGTGCCATCAGTGAGCTTAGCCTGAGCTCCTACAATGAGCAGTTCTTC. It yields the protein CAISELSLSSYNEQFF.

This clonotype has a count of ten or more. The V call is TRBV5-6, the J call TRBJ1-2; D is uncertain. CDR3 length equals 14 residues. V was pared by 4 bases and J by 4 bases, with 14 bases between. Germline CDR1 reads SGHDT; CDR2 reads YYEEEE. CDR3 in amino acids: CASSHVSGPYGYTF. The CDR3 DNA sequence: TGTGCCAGCAGCCACGTGAGCGGGCCCTATGGCTACACCTTC.

This clonotype was counted once. V is TRBV20-1 and J is TRBJ1-2; 8 bases match TRBD1. Germline CDR1 is DFQATT and CDR2 is SNEGSKA (reference sequence). This CDR3 has 16 residues. The J segment lost 4 bases and the V segment lost 1 base, leaving 11 bases of the junction unmatched. The CDR3 spells CSARVASQGAGYGYTF. CDR3 in DNA: TGCAGTGCTAGAGTGGCATCGCAGGGGGCGGGCTATGGCTACACCTTC.

The CDR3 DNA reads TGCGCCAGCAGCTTGCAGCCTAGCGGCCACAATGAGCAGTTCTTC. As protein: CASSLQPSGHNEQFF. This chain joins TRBV5-1 and TRBJ2-1; 7 bases match TRBD2. This CDR3 region has 15 residues. J lost 5 bases, V lost 1 base, and 6 bases had no gene match. In germline, CDR1 is SGHRS, CDR2 YFSETQ.

V gene TRBV20-1 combines with J gene TRBJ2-7; D tentatively reads TRBD1 or TRBD2 (5 bases each). With 2 bases removed from V and 0 bases from J, the gap between germline ends came to 11 bases. The CDR3 covers 14 residues. Germline CDR1 reads DFQATT; CDR2 reads SNEGSKA (reference sequence). CDR3 residues: CSARKNGASYEQYF. CDR3 nucleotides: TGCAGTGCTAGAAAAAACGGGGCCTCCTACGAGCAGTACTTC.

Points on this clonotype: A read error may explain this, as a much larger clone is one base away. The rearrangement links TRBV5-4 to TRBJ2-7; possible D gene TRBD1, 7 bases. The V end lost 0 bases, the J end lost 7 bases, and 14 bases lay between the germline ends. This CDR3 contains 14 residues. Germline V gene sequence: CDR1 SGHNT, CDR2 YYREEE (reference sequence). The CDR3 nucleotides read TGTGCCAGCAGCTTGGCAGGGGGGCTGGCTGAGCAGTACTTC. Its translation: CASSLAGGLAEQYF.

V gene TRBV7-2 combines with J gene TRBJ2-1; D uncertain. The CDR3 consists of 14 residues. V lost 2 bases, J lost 10 bases, and 15 bases lay in between. CDR1 is SGHTA, CDR2 FQGNSA, per germline. CDR3 amino acids: CASSLRSAGGEQFF. CDR3 nucleotide sequence: TGTGCCAGCAGCTTAAGGAGTGCAGGCGGCGAGCAGTTCTTC. The variable domain in full, completed from reference TRBV7-2 and TRBJ2-1, reads GAGVSQSPSNKVTEKGKDVELRCDPISGHTALYWYRQSLGQGLEFLIYFQGNSAPDKSGLPSDRFSAERTGGSVSTLTIQRTQQEDSAVYLCASSLRSAGGEQFFGPGTRLTVL.

The CDR3 nucleotides are TGCGCCAGCAGTCGCCTTCCTGGGAGGGAAGAGCAGTACTTC. Translated, it gives CASSRLPGREEQYF. V and J are TRBV4-3 and TRBJ2-7; 7 bases align to TRBD2. Per the germline V gene, CDR1 is LGHNA and CDR2 is YSLEER. The CDR3 runs to 14 residues. J gave up 7 bases and V 6 bases, and 12 bases lay outside the gene matches.

The chain employs TRBV5-6 and TRBJ2-4, with 7 bases identical to TRBD1. With the DNA end fitting TRBJ2-7 better, the J assignment may be wrong. Germline loops: CDR1 SGHDT, CDR2 YYEEEE. This CDR3 comprises 15 residues. DNA of the CDR3: TGTGCCAGCAGCTTGGAGGGACAGAGTTTCTACGAGCAGTACTTC. Amino acid sequence: CASSLEGQSFYEQYF.

V gene TRBV7-9 combines with J gene TRBJ2-6; tentatively, D is TRBD1 or TRBD2 (5 bases each). Per the germline V gene, CDR1 is SEHNR and CDR2 is FQNEAQ (reference sequence). CDR3 size: 15 residues. Trimming cost V 6 bases and J 4 bases, with 13 bases left between them. The CDR3 spells CASSDPGAGANVLTF. The DNA for the CDR3 is TGTGCCAGCAGTGACCCCGGGGCCGGGGCCAACGTCCTGACTTTC.

There are a few counts of this clonotype. V is TRBV6-2 or TRBV6-3 and J is TRBJ2-1, with D unclear. Trimming took 0 bases from V and 6 from J, leaving 12 bases between them. The V gene's germline CDR1 is MNHEY and CDR2 SVGEGT. This CDR3 region has 15 residues. The CDR3 nucleotides are TGTGCCAGCAGTTACTCGAGTATTAGTATCAATGAGCAGTTCTTC. Its translation is CASSYSSISINEQFF.

This clonotype was detected only a few times. The V call is TRBV20-1, the J call TRBJ2-5; perhaps D is TRBD1 or TRBD2 (7 bases each). Per germline, CDR1 DFQATT and CDR2 SNEGSKA (reference sequence). Trimming removed 3 bases at V and 4 bases at J, with 15 bases between. The CDR3 is 14 amino acids. In nucleotides, the CDR3 is TGCAGTGCTAGGCCAGGGGGAGGGGTAGAGACCCAGTACTTC. This sequence encodes CSARPGGGVETQYF.